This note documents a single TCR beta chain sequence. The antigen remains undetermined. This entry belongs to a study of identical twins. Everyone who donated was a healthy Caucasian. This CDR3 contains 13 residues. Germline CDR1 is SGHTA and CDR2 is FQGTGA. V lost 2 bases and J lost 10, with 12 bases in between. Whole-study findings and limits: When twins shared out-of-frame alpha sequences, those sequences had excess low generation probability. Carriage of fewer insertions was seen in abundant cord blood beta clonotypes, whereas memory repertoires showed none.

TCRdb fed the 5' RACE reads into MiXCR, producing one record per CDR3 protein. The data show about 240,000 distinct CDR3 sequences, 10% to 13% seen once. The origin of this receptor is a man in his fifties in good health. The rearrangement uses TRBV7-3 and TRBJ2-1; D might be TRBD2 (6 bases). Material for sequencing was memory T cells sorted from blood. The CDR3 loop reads CASSLLLGGEQFF. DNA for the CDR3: TGTGCCAGCAGCTTACTCCTTGGAGGGGAGCAGTTCTTC.